This T cell receptor (beta chain) was obtained from a study of T-cell reconstitution after alpha-beta-depleted transplantation in children. Points from the study as a whole: Some patients' high day-60 TCRbeta diversity was attributed to recipient cells surviving conditioning. Among T cells one year after transplant, newly produced cells accounted for most counts and diversity. Reportedly, roughly two months post-transplant, alpha-beta T cells arose from several hundred expanded graft clones.

The CDR3 consists of 17 residues. CDR1 and CDR2 (germline): ENHRY, SYGVKD. After removal of 6 bases from V and 3 bases from J, the junction contained 14 bases not matched to a gene. This clonotype was detected ten times or more. Its specificity is unknown. TCRbeta library construction was performed incorporating unique molecular identifiers. In TCRdb, the PCR reads were re-called with MiXCR into one record per CDR3 protein. Of under 250,000 distinct CDR3 sequences listed, 24% were seen once; the top ten hold under 5.5%. This sequence was found in a female patient aged 2-9 years who had a stem cell transplant for congenital amegakaryocytic thrombocytopenia, so the T cells may come from the graft donor. V usage is TRBV10-3 and J usage is TRBJ1-2; 9 bases map to TRBD1. The sample was PBMCs, mostly from graft donor cells, taken 360 days after TCRalphabeta/CD19-depleted stem cell transplant. The CDR3 loop is CAIRPGTGREKDYGYTF. CDR3 DNA sequence: TGTGCCATCAGACCCGGGACAGGGAGAGAAAAGGACTATGGCTACACCTTC.